This passage covers 29 T cell receptor beta chains from one sample sequenced in a study of blood T cell repertoires in COVID-19. Measured with immunoSEQ multiplex PCR; TCRdb has only the in-frame clones, and not every one. The sample holds some 200,000 clones, around 80% seen once. Sample: peripheral blood. These receptors originate from a middle-aged woman who had recovered from COVID-19.

This clone was picked up one time. The genes are TRBV11-3 and TRBJ2-5; the D gene is possibly TRBD2 (5 bases). The CDR3 has 15 amino acids. Between the trimmed V and J ends, which lost 2 bases and 5 bases, there was a span of 15 bases. Germline V lookup: CDR1 SGHNT, CDR2 YENEEA. The chain's CDR3 is CASSLSGISRETQYF. In nucleotides, the CDR3 is TGTGCCAGCAGCTTATCGGGAATTAGTCGTGAGACCCAGTACTTC.

The rearrangement links TRBV5-1 to TRBJ2-2; 8 bases are shared with TRBD1. J lost 4 bases, V lost 4 bases, and 3 bases had no gene match. This CDR3 is built from 14 residues. CDR1 and CDR2 from the germline V gene are SGHRS and YFSETQ. The CDR3 bases are TGCGCCAGCAGCCAGACAGGGGCCACCGGGGAGCTGTTTTTT. Translated, it gives CASSQTGATGELFF.

The chain combines TRBV10-3 with TRBJ2-5; 11 positions agree with TRBD1. Germline CDR1 and CDR2: ENHRY and SYGVKD. The ends lost 0 bases at V and 3 bases at J; junction bases unmatched: 3. This CDR3 has 16 residues. This CDR3 reads CAISESAGQGEETQYF. The DNA of the CDR3 is TGTGCCATCAGTGAGTCGGCGGGACAGGGGGAAGAGACCCAGTACTTC.

The V gene is TRBV6-1, the J gene TRBJ2-7; 13 positions agree with TRBD2. CDR3 length: 17 residues. Looked up from germline, CDR1 is MNHNS and CDR2 is SASEGT. Trimming cost V 3 bases and J 2 bases; bases outside gene matches: 7. In DNA, the CDR3 is TGTGCCAGCAGTGATAGGACTAGCGGGGGCCCCACCTACGAGCAGTACTTC. It codes for CASSDRTSGGPTYEQYF.

This clone was observed once. The same CDR3 arises from other DNA sequences in this sample as well. V is TRBV6-5 and J is TRBJ1-4, with 8 bases matching TRBD1. The CDR3 totals 13 residues. V shed 6 bases, J shed 4 bases, and the junction held 1 base outside the gene matches. Germline lookup yields CDR1 MNHEY and CDR2 SVGAGI. The CDR3 region is CASRGQGNEKLFF. The CDR3 DNA reads as TGTGCCAGCAGAGGACAGGGTAATGAAAAACTGTTTTTT.

The rearrangement links TRBV19 to TRBJ2-1; 11 nucleotides agree with TRBD1. CDR3 length equals 15 residues. In germline, CDR1 is LNHDA, CDR2 SQIVND (reference sequence). J was trimmed by 7 bases and V by 4 bases; bases with no gene match: 6. The CDR3: CASSNRDRGSNEQFF. The CDR3 nucleotides are TGTGCCAGTAGTAACCGGGACAGGGGGTCTAATGAGCAGTTCTTC. The full variable domain, its missing parts supplied by reference TRBV19 and TRBJ2-1, is DGGITQSPKYLFRKEGQNVTLSCEQNLNHDAMYWYRQDPGQGLRLIYYSQIVNDFQKGDIAEGYSVSREKKESFPLTVTSAQKNPTAFYLCASSNRDRGSNEQFFGPGTRLTVL.

This clone has just one count. The chain recombines TRBV4-3 with TRBJ2-4; D may be TRBD1 (6 bases). The V end was cut by 0 bases, the J end by 7 bases, with 19 bases between. There are 17 residues in the CDR3. Germline CDR1 reads LGHNA; CDR2 reads YSLEER. The DNA for the CDR3 is TGCGCCAGCAGCCAAGATTGGGTGCAAGGGGGTCGGAACATTCAGTACTTC. Encoded protein: CASSQDWVQGGRNIQYF.

The rearrangement uses TRBV3-1 (or the pseudogene TRBV3-2) and TRBJ2-3; the D is unclear. Germline V gene sequence: CDR1 LGHDT, CDR2 YNNKEL (reference sequence). The germline V and J ends were trimmed by 0 bases and 0 bases, with 10 bases remaining between them. There are 16 residues in the CDR3. Written as DNA, the CDR3 is TGTGCCAGCAGCCAAGATGTCGCAACTAGCACAGATACGCAGTATTTT. Residues: CASSQDVATSTDTQYF.

The CDR3 DNA is TGCGCCAGCAGGAACTTAGCGCAAGGCAATGAGCAGTTCTTC. This encodes CASRNLAQGNEQFF. This sequence joins TRBV10-2 and TRBJ2-1; weak D call: TRBD2 (5 bases). Germline CDR1 and CDR2: WSHSY and SAAADI. Trimming shortened V by 6 bases and J by 6 bases, and 15 bases separated the two germline ends. The CDR3 is made up of 14 amino acids.

V gene TRBV10-3 combines with J gene TRBJ1-1; D not certain. CDR1 and CDR2 from the germline V gene are ENHRY and SYGVKD. The CDR3 spans 16 residues. Trimming removed 0 bases at V and 4 bases at J, with 15 bases between. CDR3 DNA sequence: TGTGCCATCAGTGAGTCTAAAAACTCCGGGAGCACTGAAGCTTTCTTT. Encoded protein: CAISESKNSGSTEAFF.

The gene calls are TRBV9 and TRBJ1-1; D remains unclear. CDR1 is SGDLS and CDR2 is YYNGEE in the germline V gene. The CDR3 is made up of 12 amino acids. V shed 3 bases and J shed 0 bases, with 3 bases lying between them. CDR3 DNA sequence: TGTGCCAGCAGCGCCTTGAACACTGAAGCTTTCTTT. Translating it yields CASSALNTEAFF.

The rearrangement links TRBV5-1 to TRBJ2-1; the match to TRBD2 covers 7 bases. The germline gives CDR1 SGHRS, CDR2 YFSETQ. V shed 3 bases and J 0 bases; nucleotides not matched to a gene: 6. This CDR3 is built from 16 residues. CDR3 sequence: CASSWAGGSSYNEQFF. DNA of the CDR3: TGCGCCAGCAGCTGGGCCGGCGGGAGCTCCTACAATGAGCAGTTCTTC.

The chain is built from TRBV6-5 and TRBJ1-2; 9 positions agree with TRBD1. V was pared by 8 bases and J by 7 bases, with 14 bases of the junction left unmatched. CDR3 length equals 15 residues. CDR1 is MNHEY, CDR2 SVGAGI, per germline. This CDR3 is CASRGTGQMGGGYTF. CDR3 coding DNA: TGTGCCAGCCGCGGGACAGGGCAAATGGGGGGTGGCTACACCTTC.

This chain links TRBV7-2 with TRBJ1-2; no clear D gene. This CDR3 region has 14 residues. Germline assignment: CDR1 SGHTA and CDR2 FQGNSA. V dropped 0 bases and J dropped 0 bases, with 5 bases sitting between them. The CDR3 region is CASSLATSNYGYTF. DNA of the CDR3: TGTGCCAGCAGCTTAGCCACTTCTAACTATGGCTACACCTTC. Using reference TRBV7-2 and TRBJ1-2 for the parts outside the CDR3, the full variable domain is GAGVSQSPSNKVTEKGKDVELRCDPISGHTALYWYRQSLGQGLEFLIYFQGNSAPDKSGLPSDRFSAERTGGSVSTLTIQRTQQEDSAVYLCASSLATSNYGYTFGSGTRLTVV.

This chain uses TRBV14 with TRBJ2-2; 11 positions match TRBD2. The CDR3 runs 17 residues. Germline CDR1 reads SGHDN; CDR2 reads FVKESK. With V trimmed by 2 bases and J by 8 bases, 10 bases remained unmatched. CDR3 amino acids: CASSQQTSGETRGELFF. In DNA, the CDR3 is TGTGCCAGCAGCCAACAGACTAGCGGGGAGACCAGGGGGGAGCTGTTTTTT. Filled out from reference TRBV14 and TRBJ2-2, the complete variable domain reads EAGVTQFPSHSVIEKGQTVTLRCDPISGHDNLYWYRRVMGKEIKFLLHFVKESKQDESGMPNNRFLAERTGGTYSTLKVQPAELEDSGVYFCASSQQTSGETRGELFFGEGSRLTVL.

This chain uses TRBV19 with TRBJ2-1; D is unclear. The CDR3 totals 13 residues. V lost 7 bases and J 6 bases, leaving 13 bases between the germline ends. Germline V gene lookup returns CDR1 LNHDA and CDR2 SQIVND (reference sequence). CDR3 sequence (DNA): TGTGCCAGTAACCCCACGGGTTCCAATGAGCAGTTCTTC. Translated, it gives CASNPTGSNEQFF. The full variable domain, with the rest looked up from reference TRBV19 and TRBJ2-1, is DGGITQSPKYLFRKEGQNVTLSCEQNLNHDAMYWYRQDPGQGLRLIYYSQIVNDFQKGDIAEGYSVSREKKESFPLTVTSAQKNPTAFYLCASNPTGSNEQFFGPGTRLTVL.

V is TRBV29-1 and J is TRBJ1-3; weak D call: TRBD1 (5 bases). The CDR3 length is 15 residues. Per germline, CDR1 SQVTM and CDR2 ANQGSEA. Trimming left V 4 bases short and J 0 bases short, with 13 bases between. The DNA of the CDR3 is TGCAGCGTTGGATCCGGAGACAGCTCTGGAAACACCATATATTTT. The encoded protein is CSVGSGDSSGNTIYF.

About this clone: The sample carries other DNA sequences with the same CDR3. This chain links TRBV18 with TRBJ1-1; 8 bases are a match to TRBD1. V dropped 3 bases and J dropped 3; count of bases not matched to a gene: 0. Germline values: CDR1 KGHSH, CDR2 LQKENI. The CDR3 is made up of 13 amino acids. CDR3 coding DNA: TGTGCCAGCTCACCGGACAGGGACACTGAAGCTTTCTTT. Encoded protein: CASSPDRDTEAFF.

The chain links TRBV9 to TRBJ1-6; maybe TRBD1 (6 bases). The ends were cut back, 3 bases at V and 7 bases at J, with 11 bases in the middle. From germline, CDR1 is SGDLS and CDR2 YYNGEE. CDR3 length: 14 amino acids. CDR3 residues: CASSASGQNSPLHF. The CDR3 region has the DNA TGTGCCAGCAGCGCGTCCGGACAGAATTCACCCCTCCACTTT.

This clone was seen just once. The V and J genes are TRBV6-1 and TRBJ2-7; 11 nucleotides match TRBD1. The trim removed 3 bases at V and 2 bases at J, leaving 15 bases unmatched. The CDR3 consists of 19 residues. Germline V gene sequence: CDR1 MNHNS, CDR2 SASEGT. CDR3 region: CASSDLAGTGGRLAYEQYF. Here the CDR3 DNA reads TGTGCCAGCAGTGACCTTGCCGGGACAGGGGGTAGGTTGGCCTACGAGCAGTACTTC.

This sequence joins TRBV28 and TRBJ2-2; no clear D. CDR1 is MDHEN, CDR2 SYDVKM, per germline. Trimming pared 7 bases from V and 3 bases from J, leaving 6 bases between. The CDR3 consists of 12 residues. The CDR3 region has the DNA TGTGCCAGCACCCTAGACACCGGGGAGCTGTTTTTT. Translated: CASTLDTGELFF. The full variable domain, completed using reference TRBV28 and TRBJ2-2, is DVKVTQSSRYLVKRTGEKVFLECVQDMDHENMFWYRQDPGLGLRLIYFSYDVKMKEKGDIPEGYSVSREKKERFSLILESASTNQTSMYLCASTLDTGELFFGEGSRLTVL.

In this sample, this clone turned up once. This chain joins TRBV7-8 and TRBJ1-2; no firm D call. V gave up 1 base and J gave up 3 bases, with 9 bases separating them. Germline V CDR1 and CDR2: SGHVS, FQNEAQ. This CDR3 comprises 14 residues. The CDR3 loop reads CASSLGRADYGYTF. The CDR3 DNA reads as TGTGCCAGCAGCTTAGGGAGAGCAGACTATGGCTACACCTTC. The complete variable domain, with remaining parts taken from reference TRBV7-8 and TRBJ1-2, reads GAGVSQSPRYKVAKRGQDVALRCDPISGHVSLFWYQQALGQGPEFLTYFQNEAQLDKSGLPSDRFFAERPEGSVSTLKIQRTQQEDSAVYLCASSLGRADYGYTFGSGTRLTVV.

The J gene is TRBJ1-6, the V gene TRBV3-1 (or the pseudogene TRBV3-2); D might be TRBD1 (6 bases). V shed 11 bases and J shed 9 bases, with 20 bases lying between them. Per the germline V gene, CDR1 is LGHDT and CDR2 is YNNKEL (reference sequence). This CDR3 comprises 14 residues. In DNA, the CDR3 is TGTGCCGGCTATCTGGACAGAGTGGGTTCACCCCTCCACTTT. This translates into CAGYLDRVGSPLHF.

The rearrangement links TRBV24-1 to TRBJ2-2; D uncertain. The CDR3 is made up of 15 amino acids. CDR1 and CDR2 from the germline V gene are KGHDR and SFDVKD. The germline V and J ends were trimmed by 1 base and 2 bases, with 7 bases remaining between them. CDR3 region: CATSDFSVNTGELFF. For the CDR3, the DNA is TGTGCCACCAGTGATTTTTCTGTAAACACCGGGGAGCTGTTTTTT.

The chain employs TRBV6-5 and TRBJ1-1; D call uncertain. V was cut by 0 bases and J by 8 bases, with 10 bases left in between. Germline V gene sequence: CDR1 MNHEY, CDR2 SVGAGI. The CDR3 has 13 amino acids. The CDR3 DNA sequence: TGTGCCAGCAGTTACTCGAGCCCAGGCGAAGCTTTCTTT. Its translation: CASSYSSPGEAFF.

V and J are TRBV28 and TRBJ2-7, with TRBD1 identical over 10 bases. The V gene's germline CDR1 is MDHEN and CDR2 SYDVKM. Trimming cost V 3 bases and J 6 bases; bases outside gene matches: 11. CDR3 size: 16 residues. The CDR3 loop reads CASSFPSGTGDLEQYF. The CDR3 DNA sequence: TGTGCCAGCAGTTTCCCCTCCGGGACAGGGGACCTCGAGCAGTACTTC.

V gene TRBV7-6 combines with J gene TRBJ2-1, with D tentatively TRBD1 (5 bases). The length of the CDR3 is 16 residues. Germline lookup yields CDR1 SGHVS and CDR2 FNYEAQ. V dropped 6 bases and J dropped 3 bases, with 18 bases sitting between them. The CDR3 loop is CASSRTIGAYYNEQFF. The DNA for the CDR3 is TGTGCCAGCAGTCGAACCATTGGGGCCTACTACAATGAGCAGTTCTTC.

The genes are TRBV6-6 and TRBJ1-1, with unresolved D. CDR1 is MNHNY and CDR2 is SVGAGI in the germline V gene (reference sequence). This CDR3 comprises 12 residues. V lost 7 bases to trimming and J lost 1 base, with 7 bases between them. The DNA for the CDR3 is TGTGCCAGCACCTTACAGAACACTGAAGCTTTCTTT. Amino acids: CASTLQNTEAFF.

V gene TRBV6-5 combines with J gene TRBJ2-1; the D is unclear. Germline CDR1 reads MNHEY; CDR2 reads SVGAGI. The CDR3 has 14 amino acids. Trimming took off 2 bases at V and 4 bases at J, with 9 bases between the two ends. The CDR3 protein is CASSYGTVYNEQFF. DNA of the CDR3: TGTGCCAGCAGTTACGGTACAGTGTACAATGAGCAGTTCTTC.